This T cell receptor (beta chain) derives from a study of blood T cell repertoires in COVID-19. Using immunoSEQ multiplex PCR, the repertoire was profiled, and TCRdb retains in-frame clones only, with some absent. The sample consists of 130,000 to 150,000 clones, about 80% of them appearing once. Germline V gene lookup returns CDR1 SGHRS and CDR2 YFSETQ. The CDR3 runs 15 residues. V dropped 0 bases and J dropped 0 bases, with 10 bases sitting between them. The chain couples TRBV5-1 to TRBJ2-7; TRBD1 is a possible D gene (5 bases). Sequencing was carried out using peripheral blood. The source of this sequence is a woman of 80 years or more with acute or convalescent COVID-19. The CDR3 is CASSLGQGVSYEQYF. CDR3 DNA sequence: TGCGCCAGCAGCTTGGGGCAGGGTGTCTCCTACGAGCAGTACTTC.